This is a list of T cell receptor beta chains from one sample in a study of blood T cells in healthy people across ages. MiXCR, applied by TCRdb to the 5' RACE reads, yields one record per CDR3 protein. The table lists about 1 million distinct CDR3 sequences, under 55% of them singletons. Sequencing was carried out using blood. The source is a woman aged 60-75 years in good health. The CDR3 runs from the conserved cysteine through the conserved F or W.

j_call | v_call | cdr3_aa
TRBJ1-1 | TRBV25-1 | CASSASTEAFF
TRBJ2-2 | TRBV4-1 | CASSQVAGKVAGELFF
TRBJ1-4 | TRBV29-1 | CSVPGQGLNEKLFF
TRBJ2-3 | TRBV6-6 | CATTRAGGGDTQYF
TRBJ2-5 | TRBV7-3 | CASSSATSGRAGETQYF
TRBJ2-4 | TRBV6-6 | CAGGQGQNIQYF
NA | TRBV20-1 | CSARPSGSDNEQYF
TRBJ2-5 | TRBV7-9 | CASSPGLEAVETQYF
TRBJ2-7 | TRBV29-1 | CSASGTGQPKSSYEQYF
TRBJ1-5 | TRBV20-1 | CSARDLDRAYQPQHF
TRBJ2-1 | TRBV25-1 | CASRGLAGRYNEQFF
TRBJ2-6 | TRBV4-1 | CASSQEVSVAGGSGANVLTF
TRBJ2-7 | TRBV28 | CASSLPSGDTLSSYEQYF
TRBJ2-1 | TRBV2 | CASKELAGVVNEQFF
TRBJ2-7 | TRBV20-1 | CSADPAARTRVHEQYF
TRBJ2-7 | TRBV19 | CASSMGTGGAYEQYF
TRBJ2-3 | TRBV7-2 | CASGGGPTDTQYF
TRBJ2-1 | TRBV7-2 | CASSLEGASSYNEQFF
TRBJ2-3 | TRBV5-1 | CASSSGLPRTDTQYF
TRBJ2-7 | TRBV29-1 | CSVVEGLYYEQYF
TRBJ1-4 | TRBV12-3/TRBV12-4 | CVSSLRRGRGEKLFF
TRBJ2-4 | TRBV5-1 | CASSWAPGAAKNIQYF
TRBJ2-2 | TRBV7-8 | CASSLDKASGELFF
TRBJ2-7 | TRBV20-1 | CSTGGGEQYF
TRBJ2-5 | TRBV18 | CASSPPQETQYF
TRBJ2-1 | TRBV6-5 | CASSYSGIGPHEQFF
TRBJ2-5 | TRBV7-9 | CASSPRTGPWEQYF
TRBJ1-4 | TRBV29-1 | CSVLQGAGEKLFF
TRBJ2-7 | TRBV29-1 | CSVVGTVISEQYF
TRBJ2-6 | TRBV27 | CASSFYRALSGANVLTF
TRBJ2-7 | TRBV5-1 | CASGAVGDGEQYF
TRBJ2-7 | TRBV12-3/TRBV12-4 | CASSFGGNPYEQYF
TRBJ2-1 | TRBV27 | CASSFPTIAGVHNEQFF
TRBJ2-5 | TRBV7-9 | CASSSSEEQYF
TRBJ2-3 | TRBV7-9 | CASSPGDSGTDTQYF
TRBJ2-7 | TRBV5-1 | CASASGTRAYEQYF
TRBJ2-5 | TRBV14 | CVSSEGPQETQYF
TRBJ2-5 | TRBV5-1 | CASRRLAGEAETQYF
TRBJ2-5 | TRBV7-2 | CASGPRPSGPQETQYF
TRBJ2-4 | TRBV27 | CASSLSAPVAGKAKNIQYF
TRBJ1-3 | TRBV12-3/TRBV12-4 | CASSLVGSGNTIYF
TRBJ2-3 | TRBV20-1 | CSARAPGSTDTQYF
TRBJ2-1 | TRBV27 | CASSSAGGYYNEQFF
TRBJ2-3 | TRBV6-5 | CASSYTAGGWADTLYF
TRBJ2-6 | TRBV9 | CASSVWAGGDSGANVLTF
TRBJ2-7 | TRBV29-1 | CSVGTPQSYEQYF
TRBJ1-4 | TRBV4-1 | CASSSLAEGASTNEKLFF
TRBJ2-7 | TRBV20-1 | CSATLTGQAGMRTYEQYF
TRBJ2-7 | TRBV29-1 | CSVLTGSTYEQYF
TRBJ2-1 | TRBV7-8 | CASSLSQSSYNEQFF
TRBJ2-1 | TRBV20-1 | CSARDQTGLNTEQFF
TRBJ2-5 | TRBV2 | CASIDGETQYF
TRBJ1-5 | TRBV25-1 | CASSEWGADQPQHF
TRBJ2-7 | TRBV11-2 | CASSLAGGRGLDEQYF
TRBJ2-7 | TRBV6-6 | CASSYSSGSGGHEQYF
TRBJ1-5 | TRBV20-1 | CSARDPAGSSNQPQHF
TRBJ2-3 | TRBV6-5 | CASSPGQTRTDTQYF